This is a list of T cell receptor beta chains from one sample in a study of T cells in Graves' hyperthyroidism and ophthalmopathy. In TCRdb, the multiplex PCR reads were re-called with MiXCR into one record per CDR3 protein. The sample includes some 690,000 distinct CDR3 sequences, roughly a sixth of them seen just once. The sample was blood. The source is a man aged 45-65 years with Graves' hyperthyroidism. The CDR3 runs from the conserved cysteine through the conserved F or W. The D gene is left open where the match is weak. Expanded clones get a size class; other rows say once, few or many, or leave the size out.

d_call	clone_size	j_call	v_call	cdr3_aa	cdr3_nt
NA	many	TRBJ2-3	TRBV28	CASTSSRHTQYF	TGTGCCAGCACCTCCTCCCGGCATACGCAGTATTTT
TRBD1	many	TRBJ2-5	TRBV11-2	CASSEGWGQGARETQYF	TGTGCCAGCAGCGAGGGATGGGGACAGGGGGCTCGGGAGACCCAGTACTTC
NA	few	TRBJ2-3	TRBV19	CASSPRQERRTDTQYF	TGTGCCAGTAGTCCACGACAGGAGAGACGCACAGATACGCAGTATTTT
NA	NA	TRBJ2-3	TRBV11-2	CASSLTVRTQLTDTQYF	TGTGCCAGCAGCTTAACTGTCCGGACTCAACTCACAGATACGCAGTATTTT
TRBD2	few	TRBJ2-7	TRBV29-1	CSVEGLAGGPSEQYF	TGCAGCGTTGAAGGTTTGGCGGGAGGGCCTTCCGAGCAGTACTTC
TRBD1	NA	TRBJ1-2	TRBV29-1	CSAWGVGTGENYGYTF	TGCAGTGCTTGGGGGGTCGGGACAGGGGAGAACTATGGCTACACCTTC
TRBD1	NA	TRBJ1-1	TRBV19	CASRQGPANTEAFF	TGTGCCAGCAGACAGGGGCCAGCAAACACTGAAGCTTTCTTT
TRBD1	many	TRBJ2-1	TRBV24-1	CATSDLKGTGPTYNEQFF	TGTGCCACCAGTGATCTCAAGGGGACAGGGCCTACCTACAATGAGCAGTTCTTC
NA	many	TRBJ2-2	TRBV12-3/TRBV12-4	CASRPTGSTGELFF	TGTGCCAGCAGGCCAACAGGGTCCACCGGGGAGCTGTTTTTT
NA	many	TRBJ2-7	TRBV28	CASSPSGTSSYEQYF	TGTGCCAGCAGCCCCAGCGGGACAAGCTCCTACGAGCAGTACTTC